Presented here are 9 T cell receptor beta chains from one specimen sequenced in a study of blood T cell repertoires in COVID-19. Assay: immunoSEQ multiplex PCR; the TCRdb copy retains only in-frame clones and omits some. The repertoire holds about 150,000 clones, with 75% to 90% as singletons. Material for sequencing was peripheral blood. The receptors were sampled from a woman in her sixties or seventies with COVID-19, enrolled during active disease.

The chain is built from TRBV9 and TRBJ2-7, with D perhaps matching TRBD1 (6 bases). The length of the CDR3 is 14 residues. V dropped 0 bases and J dropped 2 bases, with 9 bases sitting between them. CDR1 is SGDLS and CDR2 is YYNGEE in the germline V gene. CDR3 amino acids: CASSVARGPYEQYF. The CDR3 DNA reads as TGTGCCAGCAGCGTAGCCAGGGGTCCCTACGAGCAGTACTTC.

This clone showed up just a few times. The chain joins TRBV5-4 to TRBJ2-5; 8 bases are shared with TRBD2. The V segment lost 4 bases and the J segment 7 bases; nucleotides outside the gene matches: 9. The CDR3 runs to 14 residues. Germline V gene data show CDR1 as SGHNT and CDR2 as YYREEE (reference sequence). Written as DNA, the CDR3 is TGTGCCAGCAGCCCGGGGGGGCATCCCGTGACCCAGTACTTC. Protein product: CASSPGGHPVTQYF.

The V gene is TRBV7-2, the J gene TRBJ1-6, with 9 bases identical to TRBD1. The CDR3 runs to 16 residues. Germline loops: CDR1 SGHTA, CDR2 FQGNSA. With 5 bases clipped from V and 14 bases from J, the junction kept 16 bases outside the gene matches. CDR3 sequence: CASSASDRGDLESLHF. CDR3 DNA: TGTGCCAGCAGCGCGTCGGACAGGGGCGACCTAGAGTCCCTCCACTTT.

This clone has just a few counts. The chain is built from TRBV6-4 and TRBJ2-3, with 8 bases aligning to TRBD2. The V gene's germline CDR1 is MRHNA and CDR2 SNTAGT. This CDR3 is built from 16 residues. The V segment lost 6 bases and the J segment 4 bases; nucleotides outside the gene matches: 12. CDR3 bases: TGTGCCAGCAGCCTTACTAGCGGTGCGCCGGCAGATACGCAGTATTTT. Residues: CASSLTSGAPADTQYF.

This chain connects TRBV6-1 to TRBJ1-4; no clear D. The germline V and J ends were trimmed by 2 bases and 11 bases, with 18 bases remaining between them. Germline lookup yields CDR1 MNHNS and CDR2 SASEGT. The CDR3 has 15 amino acids. As DNA, the CDR3 is TGTGCCAGCAGTGAAAGGAGGGTCTGGGAAGGGAAACTGTTTTTT. It is translated as CASSERRVWEGKLFF.

The gene calls are TRBV19 and TRBJ2-7, with TRBD2 matching over 8 bases. CDR3 length: 15 residues. The V segment lost 9 bases and the J segment 0 bases; nucleotides outside the gene matches: 10. Germline CDR1 and CDR2: LNHDA and SQIVND (reference sequence). CDR3 nucleotides: TGTGCCAGGTCACCCGCTAGCGGGCCCTCCTACGAGCAGTACTTC. Amino acid sequence: CARSPASGPSYEQYF. Drawing the rest from reference TRBV19 and TRBJ2-7, the complete variable domain is DGGITQSPKYLFRKEGQNVTLSCEQNLNHDAMYWYRQDPGQGLRLIYYSQIVNDFQKGDIAEGYSVSREKKESFPLTVTSAQKNPTAFYLCARSPASGPSYEQYFGPGTRLTVT.

A remark on this clone: Other DNA sequences in this specimen translate into the identical CDR3. The chain recombines TRBV6-5 with TRBJ2-1; D is uncertain. Germline V gene lookup returns CDR1 MNHEY and CDR2 SVGAGI. Deletions cut 6 bases from V and 2 bases from J, with 8 bases between. CDR3 size: 13 residues. The CDR3 loop is CASSRTPYNEQFF. CDR3 bases: TGTGCCAGCAGCCGAACACCCTACAATGAGCAGTTCTTC.

The chain joins TRBV6-5 to TRBJ2-7, with 7 positions matching TRBD1. Germline lookup yields CDR1 MNHEY and CDR2 SVGAGI. The CDR3 contains 14 residues. J gave up 6 bases and V 6 bases, and 11 bases lay outside the gene matches. The CDR3 region has the DNA TGTGCCAGCAGCAAACAGGGGCCCGGAGGCGAGCAGTACTTC. Translation gives CASSKQGPGGEQYF.

This chain uses TRBV5-1 with TRBJ1-2, with D perhaps TRBD1 (5 bases). Germline loops: CDR1 SGHRS, CDR2 YFSETQ. The V end lost 4 bases, the J end lost 3 bases, and 16 bases lay between the germline ends. The CDR3 covers 15 residues. CDR3 DNA sequence: TGCGCCAGCAGCCCCCCCGGGCAGGGCTACTATGGCTACACCTTC. Residues: CASSPPGQGYYGYTF.